The 27 T cell receptor beta chains below come from one sample, sequenced in a study of Ad26.COV2.S vaccination and SARS-CoV-2 variants. Some clones are missing from TCRdb's copy, which holds only in-frame ones; the method was immunoSEQ multiplex PCR. Altogether about 390,000 clones are present, about 92% being singletons, with the ten largest covering more than 1.5%. Specified treatment: over 15 received Ad26.COV2.S at low or high dose, single or two shots; about 5 received placebo; per-sample allocation not given. Samples were taken on day 63 after the first vaccine or placebo injection. The specimen comprised peripheral blood, sampled in a trial of Ad26.COV2.S vaccine versus placebo. The receptors originated from a person between 18 and 59 years old who received the Ad26.COV2.S COVID-19 vaccine or a placebo.

V and J are TRBV7-2 and TRBJ2-5; D might be TRBD1 or TRBD2, each matching 5 bases. Germline-derived CDR1 and CDR2 are SGHTA and FQGNSA. Trimming removed 5 bases at V and 5 bases at J, with 15 bases between. The CDR3 extends over 14 amino acids. The CDR3 region is CASSPGTARETQYF. CDR3 in DNA: TGTGCCAGCAGCCCCGGGACGGCGAGGGAGACCCAGTACTTC.

This chain connects TRBV5-1 to TRBJ2-1; D not resolved. The CDR3 sequence is 15 residues long. V was clipped by 0 bases and J by 4 bases, with 11 bases between them. Germline V gene data show CDR1 as SGHRS and CDR2 as YFSETQ. This CDR3 is CASSLVPTNYNEQFF. The CDR3 nucleotides read TGCGCCAGCAGCTTGGTCCCGACAAATTACAATGAGCAGTTCTTC.

This clone is a singleton in its sample. This chain connects TRBV11-2 to TRBJ2-7; TRBD2 agrees at 7 bases. In germline, CDR1 is SGHAT, CDR2 FQNNGV. The V and J ends lost 1 base and 2 bases, in that order; junction bases with no gene match: 5. This CDR3 spans 15 amino acids. The CDR3 loop is CASSLGLAVPYEQYF. Written as DNA, the CDR3 is TGTGCCAGCAGCTTAGGGCTAGCGGTGCCCTACGAGCAGTACTTC. The whole variable domain, remainder taken from reference TRBV11-2 and TRBJ2-7, is EAGVAQSPRYKIIEKRQSVAFWCNPISGHATLYWYQQILGQGPKLLIQFQNNGVVDDSQLPKDRFSAERLKGVDSTLKIQPAKLEDSAVYLCASSLGLAVPYEQYFGPGTRLTVT.

V gene TRBV5-6 combines with J gene TRBJ1-5; no firm D call. The CDR3 spans 12 residues. CDR1 is SGHDT, CDR2 YYEEEE, per germline. V lost 2 bases to trimming and J lost 6 bases, with 6 bases between them. The CDR3 DNA is TGTGCCAGCAGCTTATTCGGTCAGCCCCAGCATTTT. This sequence encodes CASSLFGQPQHF.

The V call is TRBV28, the J call TRBJ2-2; the match to TRBD1 covers 9 bases. This CDR3 has 16 amino acids. CDR1 MDHEN and CDR2 SYDVKM come from the germline V gene. The V gene end was trimmed by 3 bases and the J gene end by 5 bases; junction bases not matched to a gene: 7. In nucleotides, the CDR3 is TGTGCCAGCAGTTTTTTATACAGGGGGCAAACCGGGGAGCTGTTTTTT. Its protein product is CASSFLYRGQTGELFF.

This clone was seen just once. This chain uses TRBV6-5 with TRBJ1-2; D is undetermined. The V gene's germline CDR1 is MNHEY and CDR2 SVGAGI. The V end was cut by 7 bases, the J end by 7 bases, with 19 bases between. The length of the CDR3 is 14 residues. The CDR3 bases are TGTGCCAGCAACTGGGGTCAACGCGGCGGTGGCTACACCTTC. This translates into CASNWGQRGGGYTF.

This clone was seen only a few times. The chain uses TRBV7-2 and TRBJ1-2, with 7 bases matching TRBD1. The germline V gene encodes CDR1 SGHTA and CDR2 FQGNSA. V gave up 4 bases and J gave up 7 bases; unmatched junction bases: 12. CDR3 size: 15 residues. This chain's CDR3 is CASSSPGHQGGGYTF. The DNA for the CDR3 is TGTGCCAGCAGCTCCCCGGGACATCAGGGGGGTGGCTACACCTTC.

The rearrangement joins TRBV5-4 to TRBJ2-3; 8 nucleotides align to TRBD2. The CDR3 runs to 15 residues. J lost 2 bases, V lost 1 base, and 3 bases had no gene match. Germline assignment: CDR1 SGHNT and CDR2 YYREEE (reference sequence). The CDR3 region is CASSLRAGDTDTQYF. For the CDR3, the DNA is TGTGCCAGCAGCTTGAGAGCGGGGGACACAGATACGCAGTATTTT.

This chain links TRBV30 with TRBJ1-4; weak D call: TRBD1 (5 bases). The germline gives CDR1 GTSNPN, CDR2 SVGIG (reference sequence). CDR3 size: 14 residues. V dropped 3 bases and J dropped 0 bases, with 8 bases sitting between them. Here the CDR3 DNA reads TGTGCCTGGAGGGGCAGGGCAACTAATGAAAAACTGTTTTTT. Its protein product is CAWRGRATNEKLFF.

The V and J genes are TRBV7-2 and TRBJ1-2; D might be TRBD1 (5 bases). Trimming took 6 bases from V and 8 from J, leaving 10 bases between them. CDR1 is SGHTA, CDR2 FQGNSA, per germline. The CDR3 is made up of 11 amino acids. For the CDR3, the DNA is TGTGCCAGCAGAGGGGAACGGGGCTACACCTTC. Its protein product is CASRGERGYTF.

The V gene is TRBV7-9, the J gene TRBJ2-7; possible D gene TRBD2, 5 bases. The CDR3 length is 14 residues. With 1 base removed from V and 0 bases from J, the gap between germline ends came to 7 bases. Germline V gene lookup returns CDR1 SEHNR and CDR2 FQNEAQ (reference sequence). The CDR3 protein is CASSLGLYSYEQYF. DNA for the CDR3: TGTGCCAGCAGCTTAGGACTATACTCCTACGAGCAGTACTTC.

This clone came up a few times. CDR3 sequence (DNA): TGTGCCAGCAGCTTGGCGGGAGGTCGATATTCACCCCTCCACTTT. Translating it yields CASSLAGGRYSPLHF. J is TRBJ1-6 and V is TRBV7-2; D call uncertain. The germline V and J ends were trimmed by 3 bases and 8 bases, with 14 bases remaining between them. The CDR3 consists of 15 residues. CDR1 and CDR2 from the germline V gene are SGHTA and FQGNSA.

The sample holds one count of this clone. This rearrangement joins TRBV28 to TRBJ1-2; 9 positions agree with TRBD1. Germline assignment: CDR1 MDHEN and CDR2 SYDVKM. The CDR3 totals 15 residues. V shed 10 bases, J shed 0 bases, and the junction held 9 bases outside the gene matches. In DNA, the CDR3 is TGTGCCACCAACCTCTACAGGGGGCCTAACTATGGCTACACCTTC. Its protein product is CATNLYRGPNYGYTF.

V gene TRBV5-4 combines with J gene TRBJ1-2, with no clear D. The CDR3 contains 14 residues. Trimming took off 4 bases at V and 1 base at J, with 11 bases between the two ends. Germline V gene lookup returns CDR1 SGHNT and CDR2 YYREEE (reference sequence). The CDR3 sequence is CASSRGSDNYGYTF. CDR3 DNA: TGTGCCAGCAGCCGCGGTTCGGATAACTATGGCTACACCTTC.

The rearrangement uses TRBV14 and TRBJ1-1, with D possibly being TRBD1 (6 bases). The germline CDR1 and CDR2 sequences are SGHDN and FVKESK. This CDR3 contains 16 residues. The V end was cut by 4 bases, the J end by 0 bases, with 15 bases between. CDR3 DNA sequence: TGTGCCAGCAGCCCAAAAACAGGGATCCTGAACACTGAAGCTTTCTTT. Translated, it gives CASSPKTGILNTEAFF.

The chain couples TRBV29-1 to TRBJ2-7, with 7 positions matching TRBD1. J lost 5 bases, V lost 3 bases, and 10 bases had no gene match. Germline CDR1 SQVTM, CDR2 ANQGSEA. This CDR3 has 14 residues. This CDR3 reads CSVEPQGRNNEQYF. CDR3 coding DNA: TGCAGCGTTGAGCCACAGGGGAGAAACAACGAGCAGTACTTC.

This clone was seen a handful of times. This chain connects TRBV12-1 to TRBJ1-5. TRBV12-1 is classified as a pseudogene. This CDR3 has 13 residues. This CDR3 reads CASSPGEIQPQHF. The DNA of the CDR3 is TGTGCCAGCAGTCCTGGGGAAATTCAGCCCCAGCATTTT.

About this clone itself: At one end the junction does not follow the germline gene, possibly because of a read error. The V call is TRBV9, the J call TRBJ2-5, with 8 bases matching TRBD2. The germline gives CDR1 SGDLS, CDR2 YYNGEE. CDR3 size: 14 residues. Written as DNA, the CDR3 is TGCGCCAGCAGCGCCGGGGGGGGCCAAGAGACCCAGTACTTC. Translated, it gives CASSAGGGQETQYF. Variable domain in full (rest from reference TRBV9 and TRBJ2-5): DSGVTQTPKHLITATGQRVTLRCSPRSGDLSVYWYQQSLDQGLQFLIQYYNGEERAKGNILERFSAQQFPDLHSELNLSSLELGDSALYFCASSAGGGQETQYFGPGTRLLVL.

CDR3 DNA sequence: TGCGCCAGCAGCTTGAACTACTACACCGGGGAGCTGTTTTTT. This encodes CASSLNYYTGELFF. V and J are TRBV5-1 and TRBJ2-2, with D uncertain. The CDR3 spans 14 residues. V dropped 1 base and J dropped 3 bases, with 7 bases sitting between them. CDR1 is SGHRS, CDR2 YFSETQ, per germline.

Of note for this clone: Within the sample, other DNA sequences also encode this same CDR3. This chain links TRBV18 with TRBJ1-5; TRBD1 agrees at 7 bases. This CDR3 is built from 15 residues. Germline-derived CDR1 and CDR2 are KGHSH and LQKENI. J gave up 2 bases and V 3 bases, and 4 bases lay outside the gene matches. The CDR3 sequence is CASSPTGTGNQPQHF. In DNA, the CDR3 is TGTGCCAGCTCACCGACCGGGACAGGCAATCAGCCCCAGCATTTT.

This chain links TRBV19 with TRBJ1-2; 10 bases are a match to TRBD1. Per the germline V gene, CDR1 is LNHDA and CDR2 is SQIVND (reference sequence). V gave up 1 base and J gave up 5 bases; unmatched junction bases: 4. The CDR3 totals 15 residues. The CDR3 DNA reads as TGTGCCAGTAGTATAGGACAGGGGGCCGCGTATGGCTACACCTTC. The encoded protein is CASSIGQGAAYGYTF.

The chain links TRBV9 to TRBJ2-5; D call uncertain. There are 15 residues in the CDR3. With 0 bases removed from V and 0 bases from J, the gap between germline ends came to 9 bases. Germline values: CDR1 SGDLS, CDR2 YYNGEE. Here the CDR3 DNA reads TGTGCCAGCAGCGTAGGACCGACAAACCAAGAGACCCAGTACTTC. It is translated as CASSVGPTNQETQYF.

V and J are TRBV19 and TRBJ1-2; D is ambiguous. Germline V gene data show CDR1 as LNHDA and CDR2 as SQIVND (reference sequence). Trimming pared 5 bases from V and 4 bases from J, leaving 11 bases between. The CDR3 is made up of 13 amino acids. The CDR3 here is CASSSGAAYGYTF. In DNA form, the CDR3 reads TGTGCCAGTAGTTCCGGAGCGGCCTATGGCTACACCTTC.

V gene TRBV3-1 (or the pseudogene TRBV3-2) combines with J gene TRBJ1-6; D unresolved. Germline-derived CDR1 and CDR2 are LGHDT and YNNKEL (reference sequence). The CDR3 contains 14 residues. V lost 2 bases and J lost 4, with 6 bases in between. For the CDR3, the DNA is TGTGCCAGCAGCCAATCTGGGTATAATTCACCCCTCCACTTT. Its protein is CASSQSGYNSPLHF.

The V gene is TRBV7-2, the J gene TRBJ2-7; 7 positions match TRBD1. This CDR3 has 15 amino acids. Germline-derived CDR1 and CDR2 are SGHTA and FQGNSA. The junction had 11 bases not matched to a gene; V was cut back by 5 bases and J by 4 bases. This CDR3 is CASSLDRVGVYEQYF. The CDR3 DNA follows: TGTGCCAGCAGCCTAGACAGGGTTGGGGTGTACGAGCAGTACTTC. Variable domain in full (rest from reference TRBV7-2 and TRBJ2-7): GAGVSQSPSNKVTEKGKDVELRCDPISGHTALYWYRQSLGQGLEFLIYFQGNSAPDKSGLPSDRFSAERTGGSVSTLTIQRTQQEDSAVYLCASSLDRVGVYEQYFGPGTRLTVT.

Notes on this clone: The same CDR3 arises from other DNA sequences in this sample as well. The chain recombines TRBV12-3 or TRBV12-4 with TRBJ1-1, with D uncertain. CDR3 length: 12 amino acids. V lost 5 bases, J lost 1 base, and 5 bases lay in between. The chain's CDR3 is CASSLGNTEAFF. The CDR3 DNA sequence: TGTGCCAGCAGTCTCGGGAACACTGAAGCTTTCTTT.

This chain joins TRBV20-1 and TRBJ1-1; D perhaps matches TRBD1 (5 bases). In germline, CDR1 is DFQATT, CDR2 SNEGSKA (reference sequence). The germline V and J ends were trimmed by 3 bases and 3 bases, with 20 bases remaining between them. This CDR3 is built from 16 residues. The CDR3 DNA sequence: TGCAGTGCTAGTTGGGGCCAATTTGGAGGGTACACTGAAGCTTTCTTT. It is translated as CSASWGQFGGYTEAFF.